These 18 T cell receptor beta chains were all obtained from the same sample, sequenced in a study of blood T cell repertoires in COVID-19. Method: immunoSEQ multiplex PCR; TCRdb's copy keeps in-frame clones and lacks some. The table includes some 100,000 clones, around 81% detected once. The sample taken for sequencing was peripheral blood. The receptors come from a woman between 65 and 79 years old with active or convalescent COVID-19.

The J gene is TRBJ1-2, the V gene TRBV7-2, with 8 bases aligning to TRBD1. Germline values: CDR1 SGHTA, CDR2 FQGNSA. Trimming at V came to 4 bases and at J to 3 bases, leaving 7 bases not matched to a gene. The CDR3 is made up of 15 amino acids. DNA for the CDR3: TGTGCCAGCAGCTCTTGGACAGGGCAATACTATGGCTACACCTTC. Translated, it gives CASSSWTGQYYGYTF.

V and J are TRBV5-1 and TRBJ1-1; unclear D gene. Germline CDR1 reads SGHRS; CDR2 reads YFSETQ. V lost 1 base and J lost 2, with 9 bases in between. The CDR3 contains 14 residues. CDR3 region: CASSLTAGNTEAFF. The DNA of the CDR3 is TGCGCCAGCAGCTTGACCGCGGGTAACACTGAAGCTTTCTTT.

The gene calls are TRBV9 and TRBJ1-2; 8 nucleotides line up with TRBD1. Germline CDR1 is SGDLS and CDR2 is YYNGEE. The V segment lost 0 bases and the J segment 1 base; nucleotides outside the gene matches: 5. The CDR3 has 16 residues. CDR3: CASSVGRDRGNYGYTF. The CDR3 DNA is TGTGCCAGCAGCGTAGGTCGAGACAGGGGTAACTATGGCTACACCTTC.

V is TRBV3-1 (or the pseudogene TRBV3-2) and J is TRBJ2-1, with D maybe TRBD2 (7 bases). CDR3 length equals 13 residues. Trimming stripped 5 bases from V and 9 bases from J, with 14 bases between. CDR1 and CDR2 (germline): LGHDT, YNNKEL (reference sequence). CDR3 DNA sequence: TGTGCCAGCAGCGGGAACAGGGAGGGTGAGCAGTTCTTC. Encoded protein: CASSGNREGEQFF.

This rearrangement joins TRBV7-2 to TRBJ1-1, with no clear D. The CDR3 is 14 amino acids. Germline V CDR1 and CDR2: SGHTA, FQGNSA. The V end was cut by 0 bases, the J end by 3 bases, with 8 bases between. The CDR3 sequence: CASSLAFGDTEAFF. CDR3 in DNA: TGTGCCAGCAGCTTAGCGTTCGGGGACACTGAAGCTTTCTTT.

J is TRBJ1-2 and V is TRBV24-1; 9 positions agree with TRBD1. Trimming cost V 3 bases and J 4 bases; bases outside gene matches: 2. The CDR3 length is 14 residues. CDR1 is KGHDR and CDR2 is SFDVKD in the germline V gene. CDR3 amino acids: CATSDGQGSYGYTF. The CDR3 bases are TGTGCCACCAGTGATGGACAGGGGAGCTATGGCTACACCTTC.

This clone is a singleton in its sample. This chain's CDR3 is CTWLGTDTQYF. CDR3 DNA: TGCACCTGGCTGGGCACAGATACGCAGTATTTT. This chain connects TRBV20-1 to TRBJ2-3; D gene unclear. Per germline, CDR1 DFQATT and CDR2 SNEGSKA (reference sequence). CDR3 length: 11 residues.

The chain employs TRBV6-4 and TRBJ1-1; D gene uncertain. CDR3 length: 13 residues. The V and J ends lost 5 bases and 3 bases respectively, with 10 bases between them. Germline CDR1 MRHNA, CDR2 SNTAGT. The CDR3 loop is CASSPDFDTEAFF. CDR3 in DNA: TGTGCCAGCAGTCCAGACTTTGACACTGAAGCTTTCTTT.

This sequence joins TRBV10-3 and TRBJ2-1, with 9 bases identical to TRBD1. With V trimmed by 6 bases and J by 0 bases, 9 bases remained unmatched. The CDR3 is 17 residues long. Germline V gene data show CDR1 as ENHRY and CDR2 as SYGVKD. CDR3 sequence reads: CAIRDRDRVGSYNEQFF. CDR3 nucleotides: TGTGCCATCAGGGACCGGGACAGGGTGGGCTCCTACAATGAGCAGTTCTTC.

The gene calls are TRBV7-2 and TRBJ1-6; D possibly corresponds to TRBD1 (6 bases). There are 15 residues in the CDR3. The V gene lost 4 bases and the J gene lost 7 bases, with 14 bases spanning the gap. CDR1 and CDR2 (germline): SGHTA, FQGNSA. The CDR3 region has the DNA TGTGCCAGCAGCTCCCAGGGGACACCGAATTCACCCCTCCACTTT. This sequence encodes CASSSQGTPNSPLHF.

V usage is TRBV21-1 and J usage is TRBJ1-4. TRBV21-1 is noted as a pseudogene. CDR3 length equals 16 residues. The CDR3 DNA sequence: TGTGCCAGCAGCAAAGGAGGGCGGATTCATGGGGAAAAACTGTTTTTT. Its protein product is CASSKGGRIHGEKLFF.

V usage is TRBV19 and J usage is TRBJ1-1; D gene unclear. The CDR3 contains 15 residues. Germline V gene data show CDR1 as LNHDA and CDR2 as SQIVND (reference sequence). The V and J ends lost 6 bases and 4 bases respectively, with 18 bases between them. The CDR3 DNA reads TGTGCCAGTAGGGCCGCGAGCGGCATTGGCACTGAAGCTTTCTTT. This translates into CASRAASGIGTEAFF.

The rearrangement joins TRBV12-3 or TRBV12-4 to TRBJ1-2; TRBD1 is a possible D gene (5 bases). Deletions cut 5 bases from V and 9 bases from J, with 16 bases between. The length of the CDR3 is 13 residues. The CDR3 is CASSTGTAFRYTF. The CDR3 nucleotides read TGTGCCAGCAGTACCGGGACTGCTTTTCGCTACACCTTC.

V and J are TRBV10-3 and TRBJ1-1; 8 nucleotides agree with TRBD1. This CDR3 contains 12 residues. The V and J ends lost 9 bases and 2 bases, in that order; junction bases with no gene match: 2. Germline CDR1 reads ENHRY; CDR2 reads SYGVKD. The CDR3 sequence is CAIGQGNTEAFF. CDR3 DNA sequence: TGTGCCATTGGACAGGGTAACACTGAAGCTTTCTTT.

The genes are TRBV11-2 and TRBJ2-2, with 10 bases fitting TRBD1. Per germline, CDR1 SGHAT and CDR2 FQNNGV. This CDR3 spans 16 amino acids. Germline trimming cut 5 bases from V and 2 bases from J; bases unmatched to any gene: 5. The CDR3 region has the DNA TGTGCCAGCAGCCCAGGACAGGGGGGAAACACCGGGGAGCTGTTTTTT. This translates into CASSPGQGGNTGELFF.

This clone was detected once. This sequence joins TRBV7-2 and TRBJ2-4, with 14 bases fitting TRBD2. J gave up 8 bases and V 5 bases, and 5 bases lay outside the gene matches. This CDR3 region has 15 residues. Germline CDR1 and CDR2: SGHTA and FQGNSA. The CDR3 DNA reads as TGTGCCAGCAGCCCAGGGACTAGCGGGGGCGACATTCAGTACTTC. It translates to CASSPGTSGGDIQYF.

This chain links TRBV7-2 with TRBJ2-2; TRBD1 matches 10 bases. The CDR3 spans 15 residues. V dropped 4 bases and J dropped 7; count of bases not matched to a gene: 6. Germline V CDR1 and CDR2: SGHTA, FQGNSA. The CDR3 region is CASSYYGQGGGELFF. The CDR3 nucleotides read TGTGCCAGCAGCTATTACGGACAGGGGGGCGGGGAGCTGTTTTTT.

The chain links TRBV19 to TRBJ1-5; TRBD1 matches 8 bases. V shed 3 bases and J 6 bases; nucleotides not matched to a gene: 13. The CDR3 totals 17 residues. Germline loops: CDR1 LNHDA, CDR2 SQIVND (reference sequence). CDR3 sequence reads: CASSMNPPGGPGQPQHF. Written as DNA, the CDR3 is TGTGCCAGTAGTATGAACCCTCCAGGGGGCCCAGGTCAGCCCCAGCATTTT.